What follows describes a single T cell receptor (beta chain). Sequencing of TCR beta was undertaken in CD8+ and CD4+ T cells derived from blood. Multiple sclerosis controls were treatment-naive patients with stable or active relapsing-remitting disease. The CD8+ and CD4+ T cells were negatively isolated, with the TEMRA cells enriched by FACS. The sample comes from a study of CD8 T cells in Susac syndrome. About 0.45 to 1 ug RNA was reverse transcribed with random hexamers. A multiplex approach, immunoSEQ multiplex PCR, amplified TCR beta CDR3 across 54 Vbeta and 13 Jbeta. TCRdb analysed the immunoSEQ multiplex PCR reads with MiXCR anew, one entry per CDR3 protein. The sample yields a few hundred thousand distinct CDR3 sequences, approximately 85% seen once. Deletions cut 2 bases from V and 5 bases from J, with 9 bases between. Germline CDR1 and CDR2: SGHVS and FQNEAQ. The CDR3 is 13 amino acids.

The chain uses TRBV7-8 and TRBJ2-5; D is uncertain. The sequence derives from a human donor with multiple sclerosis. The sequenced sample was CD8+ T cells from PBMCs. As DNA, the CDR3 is TGTGCCAGCAGCTTACGAGGATCGGAGACCCAGTACTTC. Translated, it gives CASSLRGSETQYF.